The 5 T cell receptor beta chains below come from one sample, sequenced in a study of vaccination effects on CD4 cells after COVID-19. Measured with immunoSEQ multiplex PCR; TCRdb has only the in-frame clones, and not every one. In the table there are 65,000 or so clones, roughly three quarters of which are singletons. These TCRs are of unknown antigen specificity. Pools of viral peptides were used by the ViraFEST assay to expand antigen-specific CD4+ T cells ahead of sequencing. CD4+ T cells were isolated after around 10 days of culture. Having tested negative for nucleocapsid antibodies, the vaccine recipients showed no prior SARS-CoV-2 infection. This specimen was CD4+ T cells from PBMCs cultured with HCoV-NL63 spike peptides, taken before COVID-19 vaccination. The receptors were gathered from a human donor who received a COVID-19 vaccine.

The CDR3 DNA reads as TGTGCCAGCAGTGATATTGGACAGTTCAATGAGCAGTTCTTC. This codes for CASSDIGQFNEQFF. The rearrangement links TRBV25-1 to TRBJ2-1; perhaps TRBD1 as D (6 bases). V shed 3 bases and J shed 6 bases, with 12 bases lying between them. Looked up from germline, CDR1 is MGHDK and CDR2 is SYGVNS. The CDR3 runs to 14 residues.

The chain employs TRBV12-1 and TRBJ1-1; the table's D call TRBD1 went unverified against the DNA. TRBV12-1 is a listed pseudogene. The CDR3 loop spans 19 amino acids. The CDR3 is CASSFQGGPRLKANTEAFF. In nucleotides, the CDR3 is TGTGCCAGCAGCTTTCAGGGGGGCCCCCGCTTGAAGGCGAACACTGAAGCTTTCTTT.

V usage is TRBV18 and J usage is TRBJ1-5; possible D gene TRBD1, 5 bases. The germline V and J ends were trimmed by 1 base and 7 bases, with 8 bases remaining between them. Germline V lookup: CDR1 KGHSH, CDR2 LQKENI. This CDR3 spans 13 amino acids. DNA of the CDR3: TGTGCCAGCTCACCACAGGGGAACCAGCCCCAGCATTTT. It translates to CASSPQGNQPQHF. The full variable domain, completed using reference TRBV18 and TRBJ1-5, is NAGVMQNPRHLVRRRGQEARLRCSPMKGHSHVYWYRQLPEEGLKFMVYLQKENIIDESGMPKERFSAEFPKEGPSILRIQQVVRGDSAAYFCASSPQGNQPQHFGDGTRLSIL.

The rearrangement uses TRBV30 and TRBJ2-5; D is possibly TRBD2 (6 bases). V was pared by 3 bases and J by 5 bases, with 19 bases between. Per germline, CDR1 GTSNPN and CDR2 SVGIG (reference sequence). The CDR3 consists of 15 residues. The CDR3 bases are TGTGCCTGGAGCGAACTGACAGCGGGCGGGGAGACCCAGTACTTC. Its translation: CAWSELTAGGETQYF. The full variable domain, its missing parts supplied by reference TRBV30 and TRBJ2-5, is SQTIHQWPATLVQPVGSPLSLECTVEGTSNPNLYWYRQAAGRGLQLLFYSVGIGQISSEVPQNLSASRPQDRQFILSSKKLLLSDSGFYLCAWSELTAGGETQYFGPGTRLLVL.

This clone was found once. The chain has TRBV6-6 and TRBJ1-5, with D unclear. The CDR3 runs 12 residues. Germline V gene data show CDR1 as MNHNY and CDR2 as SVGAGI (reference sequence). Trimming took off 6 bases at V and 3 bases at J, with 6 bases between the two ends. Here the CDR3 DNA reads TGTGCCAGCAGGGACCTCAATCAGCCCCAGCATTTT. This translates into CASRDLNQPQHF.